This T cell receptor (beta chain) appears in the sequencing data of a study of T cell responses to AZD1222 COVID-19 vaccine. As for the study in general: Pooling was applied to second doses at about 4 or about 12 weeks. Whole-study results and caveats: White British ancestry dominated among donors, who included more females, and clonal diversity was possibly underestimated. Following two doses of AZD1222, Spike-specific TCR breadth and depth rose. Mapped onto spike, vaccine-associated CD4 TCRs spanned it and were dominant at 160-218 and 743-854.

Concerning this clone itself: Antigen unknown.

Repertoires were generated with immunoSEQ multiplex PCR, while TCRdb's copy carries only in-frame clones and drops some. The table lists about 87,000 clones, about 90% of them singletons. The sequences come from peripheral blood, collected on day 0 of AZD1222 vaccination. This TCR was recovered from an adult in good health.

The CDR3 spells CASSSASGETQYF. CDR3 nucleotides: TGTGCCAGCAGTTCAGCTTCGGGGGAGACCCAGTACTTC. The rearrangement links TRBV6-8 to TRBJ2-5; the D gene is possibly TRBD2 (5 bases). Germline V gives CDR1 MNHGY, CDR2 SAAAGT. With 4 bases removed from V and 5 bases from J, the gap between germline ends came to 11 bases. The CDR3 sequence is 13 residues long.